This is a list of T cell receptor beta chains from one sample in a study of cytomegalovirus exposure and HLA in healthy donors. Sequencing used immunoSEQ multiplex PCR; TCRdb keeps in-frame clones, though not all of them. The repertoire includes 150,000 to 200,000 clones, around three quarters of them detected once, and around 1.9% sits in the top ten. Material: PBMCs. All receptors come from a woman in her twenties or thirties in good health and CMV-seropositive. Both conserved end residues are part of each CDR3. Clone sizes are given selectively: once, few, many, or a class where the clone is expanded.

J,V,size,CDR3
TRBJ1-1,TRBV5-1,-,CASSLVASEAFF
TRBJ2-2,TRBV5-5,-,CASSLGGGSGELFF
TRBJ2-1,TRBV5-4,-,CASRTIQGIGNEQFF
TRBJ1-3,TRBV5-1,-,CASSLEPGGSNTIYF
TRBJ1-1,TRBV2,-,CASRERVMNTEAFF
TRBJ2-7,TRBV21-1,-,CASRRTSGSHEQYF
TRBJ2-5,TRBV7-2,-,CASSLPRETQYF
TRBJ1-4,TRBV7-9,-,CSSSHLPGQGDEKLFF
TRBJ1-2,TRBV29-1,-,CSVDPQSHGYTF
TRBJ2-5,TRBV30,-,CAWSGIAGPWSGQYF
TRBJ2-5,TRBV2,-,CASGSLGETQYF
TRBJ2-2,TRBV6-5,-,CASSRSGRNTGELFF
TRBJ1-5,TRBV5-1,-,CASSLGGGNQPQHF
TRBJ2-1,TRBV30,-,CAWSIRASGLQFF
TRBJ2-7,TRBV7-7,-,CASSLAYDSSYEQYF
TRBJ1-1,TRBV11-2,-,CASSLVGTEAFF
TRBJ1-2,TRBV5-1,many,CASTLEPELPTYGYTF
TRBJ1-2,TRBV18,-,CASSPSTADLGYTF
TRBJ2-1,TRBV7-8,-,CASSSILVEWNEQFF
TRBJ2-5,TRBV6-5,-,CASRGGPNTETQYF
TRBJ2-3,TRBV7-2,-,CASSFGRGGSDTQYF
TRBJ2-5,TRBV5-4,-,CASSPYREVTQYF
TRBJ1-2,TRBV15,-,CATSSNDSPVGYTF
TRBJ1-2,TRBV2,-,CASTTNYGYTF
TRBJ2-5,TRBV9,-,CASSPRGGEETQYF
TRBJ2-3,TRBV6-6,-,CASSSIGAGTDTQYF
TRBJ1-5,TRBV2,-,CASRPGQNNQPQHF
TRBJ2-1,TRBV5-1,once,CASSLGGGAYNEQFF
TRBJ1-1,TRBV4-1,-,CASSHAEVLRDTEAFF
TRBJ2-7,TRBV10-3,-,CAISDPGQGYALFF
TRBJ1-5,TRBV30,-,CAWSDGRDQPQHF
TRBJ1-3,TRBV19,-,CASSWRSSGNTIYF
TRBJ1-1,TRBV6-5,-,CASSYATGRKTEAFF
TRBJ2-7,TRBV27,few,CASSRRGRSYEQYF
TRBJ1-1,TRBV30,-,CAWTRGTGTEAFF
TRBJ1-3,TRBV18,-,CASSPSTVSGNTIYF
TRBJ1-5,TRBV7-9,-,CASSLEDQPQHF
TRBJ2-2,TRBV7-2,-,CASIDGRRVGELFF
TRBJ2-3,TRBV5-1,-,CASSLAASGRGPDTQYF
TRBJ1-1,TRBV5-5,few,CASSFWFYGGGTSTEAFF
TRBJ2-5,TRBV18,-,CASSPPGTQQETQYF
TRBJ1-2,TRBV7-9,-,CASSPPVGTGVYGYTF
TRBJ2-3,TRBV7-9,once,CASSQGLAGEDTQYF
TRBJ2-1,TRBV5-1,-,CASSLRQQDPWEYNEQFF
TRBJ2-7,TRBV7-2,-,CASSSSTGGYEQYF
TRBJ1-2,TRBV27,-,CASSFDSKMGGYTF
TRBJ2-7,TRBV6-1,-,CASSVERGGVQYF
TRBJ1-1,TRBV20-1,-,CSADRATEAFF
TRBJ1-2,TRBV28,-,CASSSRNYGYTF
TRBJ2-7,TRBV5-1,-,CASRRTGGYEQYF
TRBJ2-1,TRBV18,few,CASSPSDRYNEQFF
TRBJ2-1,TRBV6-5,-,CASGRVAGHDEQFF
TRBJ1-1,TRBV20-1,-,CSAGQLTEAFF